The rows below give T cell receptor beta chains drawn from one sample of a study of shared clonotypes between healthy human individuals. Sequencing used immunoSEQ multiplex PCR; TCRdb keeps in-frame clones, though not all of them. The table lists 2 million to 2.5 million clones, 90% to 97% of them singletons. The source material was naive CD4+ T cells sorted from blood. The receptors come from a young man in good health. The CDR3 runs from the conserved cysteine through the conserved F or W. A D gene is named only where the DNA matches it firmly. Size values are once, few and many counts, or a class for expanded clones, and some rows have none.

TRBV2	-	TRBJ2-7	-	TGTGCCAGCAGGAGGGACGGGTCGACGGACGAGCAGTACTTC	CASRRDGSTDEQYF
TRBV5-4	-	TRBJ2-3	-	TGTGCCAGCAGCTTCCAGAGCGGTACAGATACGCAGTATTTT	CASSFQSGTDTQYF
TRBV5-1	-	TRBJ1-1	-	TGCGCCAGCAGCTCGGACAGACTCAACACTGAAGCTTTCTTT	CASSSDRLNTEAFF
TRBV27	TRBD1	TRBJ2-5	-	TGTGCCAGCAGTTTATACGGGACAGGGCTGTTTAAAGAGACCCAGTACTTC	CASSLYGTGLFKETQYF
TRBV5-1	TRBD2	TRBJ2-2	-	TGCGCCAGCAGCGCATTAGCGGGAGATGACACCGGGGAGCTGTTTTTT	CASSALAGDDTGELFF
TRBV10-3	TRBD2	TRBJ2-7	-	TGTGCCATCAGTGCTGAGGCGGGGGGGCCCCACGAGCAGTACTTC	CAISAEAGGPHEQYF
TRBV5-1	-	TRBJ2-5	once	TGCGCCAGCAGGGGGGCGCAAGAGACCCAGTACTTC	CASRGAQETQYF
TRBV27	-	TRBJ1-1	-	TGTGCCAGCAGGGGAAGACCCGGCAACACTGAAGCTTTCTTT	CASRGRPGNTEAFF
TRBV6-6	-	TRBJ2-5	-	TGTGCCAGCAGTTATGGAGGGACCCAAGAGACCCAGTACTTC	CASSYGGTQETQYF
TRBV19	TRBD1	TRBJ1-5	-	TGTGCCAGTAGTATTCTCCGAGGGGACAGGGAAGCTCAGCCCCAGCATTTT	CASSILRGDREAQPQHF
TRBV27	-	TRBJ1-2	-	TGTGCCAGCAGTTTATCGCATACTGCCTATGGCTACACCTTC	CASSLSHTAYGYTF
TRBV4-3	TRBD1	TRBJ1-2	-	TGCGCCAGCAGCCAAGTATTATATCTGGGACAGGGGGGCTATGGCTACACCTTC	CASSQVLYLGQGGYGYTF
TRBV2	TRBD1	TRBJ2-5	-	TGTGCCAGCACAGAGGACAGGGTTGGGACCCAGTACTTC	CASTEDRVGTQYF
TRBV27	TRBD1	TRBJ2-7	-	TGTGCCAGCAGTTTAAGAACTCCCGGGACAGGGGGCTACGAGCAGTACTTC	CASSLRTPGTGGYEQYF
TRBV30	TRBD2	TRBJ2-3	-	TGTGCCTGGAGTGTTATTAGCGGGGGGACAGATACGCAGTATTTT	CAWSVISGGTDTQYF
TRBV7-3	-	TRBJ2-1	-	TGTGCCAGCAGCTTAGGCGGGGGCGCCTACAATGAGCAGTTCTTC	CASSLGGGAYNEQFF
TRBV6-5	-	TRBJ2-1	-	TGTGCCAGCAGTTACTCGACCGGAAACAATGAGCAGTTCTTC	CASSYSTGNNEQFF
TRBV23-1	TRBD1	TRBJ1-2	-	TGCGCCAGCAGTCAGGGGGACAGGGGGAACTATGGCTACACCTTC	CASSQGDRGNYGYTF
TRBV5-6	TRBD1	TRBJ1-4	-	TGTGCCAGCAGCTTCTTAGGGACAGGGCTCGAAAAACTGTTTTTT	CASSFLGTGLEKLFF
TRBV2	-	TRBJ2-1	-	TGTGCCAGCAGTGTGAAAAGCGGGCTCCACCCCAATGAGCAGTTCTTC	CASSVKSGLHPNEQFF
TRBV10-3	-	TRBJ2-7	-	TGTGCCATCAGTGAGTCCCAAGACTCCTACGAGCAGTACTTC	CAISESQDSYEQYF
TRBV10-2	-	TRBJ1-4	few	TGCGCCAGCAGTGAAGGGGTTCTCCGTAAACTGTTTTTT	CASSEGVLRKLFF
TRBV29-1	-	TRBJ1-2	-	TGCAGCGTTCCCTTGCGCCGCCTTGAGGGTGGCTACACCTTC	CSVPLRRLEGGYTF
TRBV7-2	TRBD2	TRBJ2-7	-	TGTGCCAGCAGTCCCGGACTAGCCATTGGTTACGAGCAGTACTTC	CASSPGLAIGYEQYF
TRBV7-9	-	TRBJ1-2	-	TGTGCCAGCAGCCCCGAGGGCCGGTATGGCTACACCTTC	CASSPEGRYGYTF
TRBV10-3	-	TRBJ2-7	-	TGTGCCATCAGTGACAGCAAGCTCTCCTACGAGCAGTACTTC	CAISDSKLSYEQYF
TRBV7-2	-	TRBJ2-3	-	TGTGCCAGCAGCTTAGGGGGCCTGGTAGATACGCAGTATTTT	CASSLGGLVDTQYF
TRBV28	-	TRBJ1-5	-	TGTGCCAGCAAAGAGGGCCATCAGCCCCAGCATTTT	CASKEGHQPQHF
TRBV6-5	TRBD1	TRBJ2-2	-	TGTGCCAGCGCTGGGGACAGGGTGACCGGGGAGCTGTTTTTT	CASAGDRVTGELFF
TRBV6-5	TRBD1	TRBJ2-5	-	TGTGCCAGCAGTTCCCCCGAAGGGGGCAGGACCCAGTACTTC	CASSSPEGGRTQYF
TRBV28	-	TRBJ2-1	-	TGTGCCAGCCAGCGCAATGAGCAGTTCTTC	CASQRNEQFF
TRBV27	-	TRBJ2-2	-	TGTGCCAGCAGTTTATCCTCCAGGGGGGTAAACACCGGGGAGCTGTTTTTT	CASSLSSRGVNTGELFF
TRBV6-6	-	TRBJ2-7	-	TGTGCCAGCAGTTACTCGAAACCCGGGACCCTCGAGCAGTACTTC	CASSYSKPGTLEQYF
TRBV2	-	TRBJ2-3	-	TGTGCCAGCAAAGGGGCCAATACGCAGTATTTT	CASKGANTQYF
TRBV18	-	TRBJ1-3	-	TGTGCCAGCTCACGAGGACTGAGCCACTCTGGAAACACCATATATTTT	CASSRGLSHSGNTIYF
TRBV11-3	TRBD2	TRBJ2-7	-	TGTGCCAGCAGCTTAGGGGGGGGCGAGCAGTACTTC	CASSLGGGEQYF
TRBV29-1	-	TRBJ2-7	-	TGCAGCGTTAAGGGCCTCCAACTGGGCTACGAGCAGTACTTC	CSVKGLQLGYEQYF
TRBV11-2	TRBD2	TRBJ2-3	-	TGTGCCAGCAGCACGGGACTAGCGGTTTACACAGATACGCAGTATTTT	CASSTGLAVYTDTQYF
TRBV5-5	-	TRBJ2-7	-	TGTGCCAGCTTGGGTGGTGCTTACGAGCAGTACTTC	CASLGGAYEQYF